The 25 T cell receptor beta chains in this list originate from one sample, sequenced in a study of blood T cells in healthy people across ages. Using a J-beta primer mix together with a sample-barcoded 5' primer, a second PCR was run for roughly 6 to 11 cycles. TCRdb analysed the 5' RACE reads with MiXCR anew, one entry per CDR3 protein. The table shows over a million distinct CDR3 sequences, with roughly 45% occurring only once. The specimen sequenced was blood. The source of these receptors is a woman aged 60-70 years in good health.

The table lists this clonotype with many counts. The rearrangement links TRBV7-9 to TRBJ2-1, with D hard to call. V dropped 5 bases and J dropped 2 bases, with 10 bases sitting between them. The germline V gene encodes CDR1 SEHNR and CDR2 FQNEAQ (reference sequence). The CDR3 is 14 amino acids. CDR3 sequence: CASSLLTAYNEQFF. The CDR3 coding sequence is TGTGCCAGCAGCCTACTTACAGCCTACAATGAGCAGTTCTTC.

The chain employs TRBV4-1 and TRBJ2-7, with 11 bases matching TRBD2. The CDR3 spans 18 residues. Germline trimming cut 3 bases from V and 5 bases from J; bases unmatched to any gene: 15. Germline CDR1 and CDR2: MGHRA and YSYEKL. CDR3 sequence: CASSQSVGLAGFGNEQYF. For the CDR3, the DNA is TGCGCCAGCAGCCAGTCCGTAGGACTAGCGGGTTTCGGAAACGAGCAGTACTTC.

This clonotype has more than one count but fewer than ten. This may be a read error: a much more frequent sequence differs by one nucleotide. The rearrangement uses TRBV10-3 and TRBJ2-7; D might be TRBD1 or TRBD2, each matching 6 bases. The end of the DNA fits TRBJ2-5 better, so the J call may be wrong. The CDR3 is 14 amino acids. Germline CDR1 reads ENHRY; CDR2 reads SYGVKD. The CDR3 nucleotides read TGTGCCATCAGTGAGTCCAGACAGGAGGGGACCCAGTACTTC. This translates into CAISESRQEGTQYF.

The chain combines TRBV24-1 with TRBJ2-2, with 10 bases that match TRBD2. Germline V gene sequence: CDR1 KGHDR, CDR2 SFDVKD. CDR3 length: 16 residues. J lost 0 bases, V lost 3 bases, and 0 bases had no gene match. CDR3 amino acids: CATSDGLAANTGELFF. The CDR3 bases are TGTGCCACCAGTGATGGACTAGCGGCGAACACCGGGGAGCTGTTTTTT.

This clonotype appeared a few times. Germline and junction disagree at one end, which may indicate a read error. V usage is TRBV7-9 and J usage is TRBJ1-5; D not resolved. The CDR3 spans 14 residues. Germline loops: CDR1 SEHNR, CDR2 FQNEAQ (reference sequence). The CDR3 here is CASSLGRSNQPQHF. CDR3 bases: TGTGCCAGCAGTTTAGGGCGGTCCAATCAGCCCCAGCATTTT.

The chain recombines TRBV18 with TRBJ2-5; TRBD1 might be the D (6 bases). With the DNA end fitting TRBJ2-7 better, the J assignment may be wrong. This CDR3 region has 15 residues. The germline gives CDR1 KGHSH, CDR2 LQKENI. The CDR3 DNA sequence: TGTGCCAGCTCAGTCGAACAGGGCCCGACCTACGAGCAGTACTTC. The encoded protein is CASSVEQGPTYEQYF.

The chain uses TRBV5-4 and TRBJ2-4, with 7 bases aligning to TRBD1. Germline values: CDR1 SGHNT, CDR2 YYREEE (reference sequence). J gave up 4 bases and V 3 bases, and 13 bases lay outside the gene matches. The CDR3 runs 17 residues. The CDR3 protein is CASSSRQGKYSKNIQYF. In DNA, the CDR3 is TGTGCCAGCAGCTCACGACAGGGCAAATATTCTAAAAACATTCAGTACTTC.

This clonotype was counted only a few times. The rearrangement uses TRBV10-3 and TRBJ2-1, with D perhaps matching TRBD1 or TRBD2 (6 bases each). Matching the DNA end better, TRBJ2-7 makes the J call doubtful. Germline CDR1 reads ENHRY; CDR2 reads SYGVKD. This CDR3 has 15 amino acids. CDR3 coding DNA: TGTGCCATCAGTGAGTCGACTAGGGGGACCAATGAGCAGTACTTC. This gives the protein CAISESTRGTNEQYF.

This clonotype was counted only a few times. The chain links TRBV4-1 to TRBJ2-4; 10 bases agree with TRBD2. Germline-derived CDR1 and CDR2 are MGHRA and YSYEKL. Germline trimming cut 0 bases from V and 0 bases from J; bases unmatched to any gene: 11. The CDR3 has 20 amino acids. Here the CDR3 DNA reads TGCGCCAGCAGCCAAGATCGTCGGGCTAGCGGGGGACTAGCCAAAAACATTCAGTACTTC. This translates into CASSQDRRASGGLAKNIQYF.

The chain links TRBV2 to TRBJ2-7; 8 positions agree with TRBD1. The DNA end is a closer match to TRBJ2-5, so the J assignment may be wrong. The CDR3 consists of 13 residues. Germline loops: CDR1 SNHLY, CDR2 FYNNEI. CDR3 amino acids: CASSPDRDQTQYF. CDR3 sequence (DNA): TGTGCCAGCAGTCCGGACAGGGATCAGACCCAGTACTTC.

The V gene is TRBV24-1, the J gene TRBJ2-5; 8 bases are a match to TRBD2. Germline CDR1 KGHDR, CDR2 SFDVKD. J lost 2 bases, V lost 5 bases, and 6 bases had no gene match. The CDR3 sequence is 15 residues long. The CDR3 DNA is TGTGCCACCAGTGCACGGGAGGGAATGCAAGAGACCCAGTACTTC. As protein: CATSAREGMQETQYF.

This clonotype has just one count. The chain uses TRBV4-1 and TRBJ1-4; TRBD1 agrees at 10 bases. The ends lost 3 bases at V and 11 bases at J; junction bases unmatched: 12. The CDR3 loop spans 16 amino acids. Germline V gives CDR1 MGHRA, CDR2 YSYEKL. The CDR3 DNA reads as TGCGCCAGCAGCCACATAACCCCCGGGACAGGGGCGAAACTGTTTTTT. It translates to CASSHITPGTGAKLFF.

The chain couples TRBV7-2 to TRBJ2-3; D might be TRBD2 (5 bases). CDR1 SGHTA and CDR2 FQGNSA come from the germline V gene. Between the trimmed V and J ends, which lost 5 bases and 2 bases, there was a span of 17 bases. The CDR3 is made up of 16 amino acids. The CDR3 nucleotides are TGTGCCAGCAGCCTGACCGGCGCGGGCCTCACAGATACGCAGTATTTT. This translates into CASSLTGAGLTDTQYF. Complete variable domain (other parts from reference TRBV7-2 and TRBJ2-3): GAGVSQSPSNKVTEKGKDVELRCDPISGHTALYWYRQSLGQGLEFLIYFQGNSAPDKSGLPSDRFSAERTGGSVSTLTIQRTQQEDSAVYLCASSLTGAGLTDTQYFGPGTRLTVL.

This clonotype was picked up many times. V is TRBV12-3 or TRBV12-4 and J is TRBJ2-3; D unresolved. The length of the CDR3 is 14 residues. Trimming removed 2 bases at V and 12 bases at J, with 18 bases between. The CDR3 region has the DNA TGTGCCAGCAGTTTATATGTCGAAAAAACGACCCAGTATTTT. Its protein product is CASSLYVEKTTQYF.

The chain carries TRBV5-1 and TRBJ2-7, with a tentative D call TRBD2 (5 bases). In germline, CDR1 is SGHRS, CDR2 YFSETQ. The CDR3 spans 13 residues. V was clipped by 4 bases and J by 4 bases, with 12 bases between them. The DNA of the CDR3 is TGCGCCAGCAGCCGCTTACTAGAATACGAGCAGTACTTC. Its protein product is CASSRLLEYEQYF.

The chain couples TRBV20-1 to TRBJ2-5; D perhaps matches TRBD2 (6 bases). The germline V gene encodes CDR1 DFQATT and CDR2 SNEGSKA (reference sequence). V was pared by 3 bases and J by 9 bases, with 14 bases between. CDR3 size: 12 residues. Written as DNA, the CDR3 is TGCAGTGCTAGCCCGGACTGGGGGGCCCAGTACTTC. Encoded protein: CSASPDWGAQYF.

There are a few counts of this clonotype. Here the CDR3 DNA reads TGCAGTGCTAGGACCACAGGGTTCTATGGCTACACCTTC. Encoded protein: CSARTTGFYGYTF. The chain employs TRBV20-1 and TRBJ1-2, with D possibly being TRBD1 (6 bases). The CDR3 length is 13 residues. With 3 bases removed from V and 4 bases from J, the gap between germline ends came to 12 bases. The germline CDR1 and CDR2 sequences are DFQATT and SNEGSKA (reference sequence).

This clonotype was seen only a few times. The CDR3 DNA sequence: TGTGCCAGCAGGTCGGGACGGATGTCCTATGGCTACACCTTC. Translation: CASRSGRMSYGYTF. J is TRBJ1-2 and V is TRBV9, with a possible D match to TRBD1 (5 bases). This CDR3 contains 14 residues. V shed 5 bases and J shed 4 bases, with 15 bases lying between them. Germline assignment: CDR1 SGDLS and CDR2 YYNGEE.

The chain combines TRBV7-9 with TRBJ1-1, with TRBD1 matching over 10 bases. Unmatched junction bases numbered 9, after V lost 5 bases and J lost 0 bases. Germline CDR1 reads SEHNR; CDR2 reads FQNEAQ (reference sequence). The length of the CDR3 is 17 residues. CDR3 loop: CASSVSGTGAMNTEAFF. DNA for the CDR3: TGTGCCAGCAGCGTCTCCGGGACAGGGGCCATGAACACTGAAGCTTTCTTT.

The V call is TRBV12-3 or TRBV12-4, the J call TRBJ2-7; 10 bases agree with TRBD2. V lost 0 bases, J lost 7 bases, and 9 bases stayed unmatched. CDR3 length: 16 amino acids. CDR3 region: CASSLAMSGRAREQYF. CDR3 bases: TGTGCCAGCAGTTTAGCGATGAGCGGGAGGGCCAGGGAGCAGTACTTC.

DNA of the CDR3: TGTGCCACCAGCAGGAGGGGGCGCAGGGGAAGGAACACTGAAGCTTTCTTT. This encodes CATSRRGRRGRNTEAFF. The chain couples TRBV15 to TRBJ1-1, with 7 bases matching TRBD1. The CDR3 has 17 residues. Trimming at V came to 3 bases and at J to 1 base, leaving 11 bases not matched to a gene. Looked up from germline, CDR1 is LNHNV and CDR2 is YYDKDF (reference sequence).

Comments on this clonotype: This may stem from a read error, because a much larger clone lies one nucleotide away. The rearrangement uses TRBV29-1 and TRBJ2-5, with D perhaps TRBD2 (5 bases). The DNA end lines up better with TRBJ2-4; the J call may be wrong. Germline loops: CDR1 SQVTM, CDR2 ANQGSEA. This CDR3 has 17 amino acids. The CDR3 is CSVGSRRLSMAKNIQYF. The CDR3 nucleotides read TGCAGCGTTGGCAGCAGGAGGCTCTCGATGGCCAAAAACATTCAGTACTTC.

Only one count was recorded for this clonotype. The chain has TRBV3-1 and TRBJ2-4, with D unclear. Matching the DNA end better, TRBJ2-7 makes the J call doubtful. CDR1 is LGHDT and CDR2 is YNNKEL in the germline V gene (reference sequence). The CDR3 extends over 13 amino acids. The CDR3 protein is CASSQPPASEQYF. In DNA form, the CDR3 reads TGTGCCAGCAGCCAACCTCCGGCAAGCGAGCAGTACTTC.

A single count supports this clonotype. This chain uses TRBV5-1 with TRBJ2-3; D gene unclear. Germline CDR1 reads SGHRS; CDR2 reads YFSETQ. Trimming pared 0 bases from V and 4 bases from J, leaving 9 bases between. The CDR3 loop spans 14 amino acids. This CDR3 is CASSLVGFADTQYF. CDR3 DNA: TGCGCCAGCAGCTTGGTTGGTTTCGCAGATACGCAGTATTTT.

To note about this clonotype: Sequence at one end of the junction differs from germline and may be a read error. The chain links TRBV5-1 to TRBJ2-1, with a possible D match to TRBD2 (6 bases). Germline CDR1 reads SGHRS; CDR2 reads YFSETQ. The CDR3 spans 14 residues. The CDR3 DNA follows: TGCGCCTGCAGCTTGGGGGGAATAGCGGCTGAGCAGTTCTTC. Its protein product is CACSLGGIAAEQFF.